Below, one TCR beta chain is given with its context. This sample is drawn from a study of T cell responses to AZD1222 COVID-19 vaccine. The protocol was immunoSEQ multiplex PCR, while the TCRdb copy is restricted to in-frame clones and leaves out a portion. Here the sample spans about 110,000 clones, 88% being singletons. This clonotype originated in an adult in good health. The sequences come from peripheral blood, collected on day 0 of AZD1222 vaccination.

The CDR3 loop reads CASSLGISATNGYTF. The CDR3 coding sequence is TGTGCCAGCAGCTTAGGGATCTCGGCAACAAATGGCTACACCTTC. The V and J genes are TRBV7-2 and TRBJ1-2; D is uncertain. Germline V gene data show CDR1 as SGHTA and CDR2 as FQGNSA. This CDR3 has 15 amino acids. V was pared by 1 base and J by 6 bases, with 15 bases between.